This is a list of T cell receptor beta chains from one sample in a study of CXCR3-negative and CXCR3-positive naive CD8 T cells. Reanalyzing the 5' RACE reads, TCRdb keeps one entry per CDR3 protein, without DNA. Its listing shows 50,000 to 65,000 distinct CDR3 sequences. Input material: naive CXCR3- CD8+ T cells from blood. These TCRs come from a human donor in good health. Some clones in this sample may be carry-over from other donors' samples. The CDR3 runs from the conserved cysteine through the conserved F or W. The order of the fields is CDR3 protein, V gene, J gene, CDR3 length.

cdr3_aa: CASRLTAGTPYEQYF
v_call: TRBV28
j_call: TRBJ2-7
cdr3_length: 15

cdr3_aa: CSVADRADTGELSF
v_call: TRBV29-1
j_call: TRBJ2-2
cdr3_length: 14

cdr3_aa: CASSLAGGVYNEQFF
v_call: TRBV12-3/TRBV12-4
j_call: TRBJ2-1
cdr3_length: 15

cdr3_aa: CASSSEASAVYNEQFF
v_call: TRBV7-9
j_call: TRBJ2-1
cdr3_length: 16

cdr3_aa: CASRPDRGFTDTQYF
v_call: TRBV6-6
j_call: TRBJ2-3
cdr3_length: 15

cdr3_aa: CASSLNVRSTEQYF
v_call: TRBV7-8
j_call: TRBJ2-7
cdr3_length: 14

cdr3_aa: CSVDAGGVYGYTF
v_call: TRBV29-1
j_call: TRBJ1-2
cdr3_length: 13

cdr3_aa: CASSERLHNEQFF
v_call: TRBV10-1
j_call: TRBJ2-1
cdr3_length: 13

cdr3_aa: CASRSGTGINEKLFF
v_call: TRBV6-5
j_call: TRBJ1-4
cdr3_length: 15

cdr3_aa: CASSLGLGGSRTEAFF
v_call: TRBV7-9
j_call: TRBJ1-1
cdr3_length: 16

cdr3_aa: CSVPGDLEQFF
v_call: TRBV29-1
j_call: TRBJ2-1
cdr3_length: 11

cdr3_aa: CSVDPGVITEAFF
v_call: TRBV29-1
j_call: TRBJ1-1
cdr3_length: 13

cdr3_aa: CASSSGREQFF
v_call: TRBV5-1
j_call: TRBJ2-1
cdr3_length: 11

cdr3_aa: CASSYSLNEQFF
v_call: TRBV6-2/TRBV6-3
j_call: TRBJ2-1
cdr3_length: 12

cdr3_aa: CSARGAGYNEQFF
v_call: TRBV20-1
j_call: TRBJ2-1
cdr3_length: 13

cdr3_aa: CSVDEGWSNYGYTF
v_call: TRBV29-1
j_call: TRBJ1-2
cdr3_length: 14

cdr3_aa: CASSWGQSLSYEQYF
v_call: TRBV5-1
j_call: TRBJ2-7
cdr3_length: 15

cdr3_aa: CASSPATGGKPNYEQYF
v_call: TRBV5-8
j_call: TRBJ2-7
cdr3_length: 17

cdr3_aa: CASSLYGTDEDTQYF
v_call: TRBV7-9
j_call: TRBJ2-3
cdr3_length: 15

cdr3_aa: CATIEGATGKVGNQPQHF
v_call: TRBV19
j_call: TRBJ1-5
cdr3_length: 18

cdr3_aa: CASSPLDSSTDTQYF
v_call: TRBV7-8
j_call: TRBJ2-3
cdr3_length: 15

cdr3_aa: CSVVDGNTEAFF
v_call: TRBV29-1
j_call: TRBJ1-1
cdr3_length: 12

cdr3_aa: CATSDFGTGREQFF
v_call: TRBV24-1
j_call: TRBJ2-1
cdr3_length: 14

cdr3_aa: CAISDHLMGDTEAFF
v_call: TRBV10-3
j_call: TRBJ1-1
cdr3_length: 15

cdr3_aa: CSVEEAIRGLRSGANVLTF
v_call: TRBV29-1
j_call: TRBJ2-6
cdr3_length: 19

cdr3_aa: CASSFSQLTDTQYF
v_call: TRBV5-1
j_call: TRBJ2-3
cdr3_length: 14

cdr3_aa: CASSDYYNEQFF
v_call: TRBV19
j_call: TRBJ2-1
cdr3_length: 12

cdr3_aa: CASSLYGNTYEQYF
v_call: TRBV7-2
j_call: TRBJ2-7
cdr3_length: 14

cdr3_aa: CASSLEEGYYEQYF
v_call: TRBV5-1
j_call: TRBJ2-7
cdr3_length: 14

cdr3_aa: CASSVLWGQVAEQYF
v_call: TRBV2
j_call: TRBJ2-7
cdr3_length: 15

cdr3_aa: CASSQELRTNTGEPFF
v_call: TRBV4-2
j_call: TRBJ2-2
cdr3_length: 16

cdr3_aa: CSATPSTGTTDTQYF
v_call: TRBV20-1
j_call: TRBJ2-3
cdr3_length: 15

cdr3_aa: CASSHLPGQGDEQYF
v_call: TRBV10-2
j_call: TRBJ2-7
cdr3_length: 15

cdr3_aa: CASSYSEELANTGELFF
v_call: TRBV6-5
j_call: TRBJ2-2
cdr3_length: 17

cdr3_aa: CASSADRGTEAFF
v_call: TRBV5-6
j_call: TRBJ1-1
cdr3_length: 13

cdr3_aa: CSVTSGMVDEQFF
v_call: TRBV29-1
j_call: TRBJ2-1
cdr3_length: 13

cdr3_aa: CASSLVTVRGDEQFF
v_call: TRBV7-9
j_call: TRBJ2-1
cdr3_length: 15

cdr3_aa: CASSVRDTSYEQYF
v_call: TRBV5-1
j_call: TRBJ2-7
cdr3_length: 14

cdr3_aa: CATSIPDTQYF
v_call: TRBV6-6
j_call: TRBJ2-3
cdr3_length: 11

cdr3_aa: CASSLLGINQPQHF
v_call: TRBV28
j_call: TRBJ1-5
cdr3_length: 14

cdr3_aa: CASSTGYSNQPQHF
v_call: TRBV27
j_call: TRBJ1-5
cdr3_length: 14

cdr3_aa: CASSPGQGADETQYF
v_call: TRBV7-2
j_call: TRBJ2-5
cdr3_length: 15

cdr3_aa: CASSLHSVVPITTNEKLFF
v_call: TRBV5-1
j_call: TRBJ1-4
cdr3_length: 19

cdr3_aa: CASSITGQGMGPLHF
v_call: TRBV27
j_call: TRBJ1-6
cdr3_length: 15

cdr3_aa: CSVSKSDSYNEQFF
v_call: TRBV29-1
j_call: TRBJ2-1
cdr3_length: 14

cdr3_aa: CASSRDTGNTEAFF
v_call: TRBV12-3/TRBV12-4
j_call: TRBJ1-1
cdr3_length: 14